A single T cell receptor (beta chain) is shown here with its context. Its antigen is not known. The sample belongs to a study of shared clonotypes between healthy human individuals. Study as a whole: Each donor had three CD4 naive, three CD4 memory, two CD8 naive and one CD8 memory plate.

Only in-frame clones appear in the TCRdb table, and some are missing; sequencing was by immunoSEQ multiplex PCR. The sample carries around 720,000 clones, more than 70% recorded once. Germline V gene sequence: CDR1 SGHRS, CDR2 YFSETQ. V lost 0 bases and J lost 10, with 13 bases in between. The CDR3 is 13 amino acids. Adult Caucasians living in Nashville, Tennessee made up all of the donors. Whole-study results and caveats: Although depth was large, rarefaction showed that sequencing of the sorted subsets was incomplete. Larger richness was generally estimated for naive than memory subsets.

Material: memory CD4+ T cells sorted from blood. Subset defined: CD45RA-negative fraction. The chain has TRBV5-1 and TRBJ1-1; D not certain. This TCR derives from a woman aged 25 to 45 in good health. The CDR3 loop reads CASSLGRGEIAFF. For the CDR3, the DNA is TGCGCCAGCAGCTTGGGCCGGGGTGAGATAGCTTTCTTT.